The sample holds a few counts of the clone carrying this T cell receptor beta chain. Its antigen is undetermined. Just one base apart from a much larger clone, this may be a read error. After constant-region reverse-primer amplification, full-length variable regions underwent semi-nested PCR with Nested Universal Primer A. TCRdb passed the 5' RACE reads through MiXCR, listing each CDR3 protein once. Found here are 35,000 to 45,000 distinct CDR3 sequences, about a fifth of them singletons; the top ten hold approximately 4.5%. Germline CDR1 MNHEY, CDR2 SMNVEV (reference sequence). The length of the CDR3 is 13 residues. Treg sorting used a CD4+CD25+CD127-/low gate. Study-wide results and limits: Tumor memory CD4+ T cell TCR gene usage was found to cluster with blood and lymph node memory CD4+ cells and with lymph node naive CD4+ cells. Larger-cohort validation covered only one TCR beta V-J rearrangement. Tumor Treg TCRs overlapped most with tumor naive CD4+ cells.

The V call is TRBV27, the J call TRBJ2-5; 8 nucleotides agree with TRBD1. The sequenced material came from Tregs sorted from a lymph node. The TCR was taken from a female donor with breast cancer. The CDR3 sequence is CASRRTGSETQCF. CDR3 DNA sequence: TGTGCCAGCAGACGGACAGGGAGTGAGACCCAGTGCTTC.